Presented here are 27 T cell receptor beta chains from one specimen sequenced in a study of T-cell reconstitution after alpha-beta-depleted transplantation in children. The library targeted TCRbeta and was prepared with unique molecular identifiers. TCRdb fed the PCR reads into MiXCR, producing one record per CDR3 protein. The sample lists roughly 300,000 distinct CDR3 sequences, approximately 10% occurring once. Specimen: peripheral blood, collected 180 days after TCRalphabeta/CD19-depleted stem cell transplant. The receptors shown here come from a male patient aged 2-15 years who had a stem cell transplant for chronic granulomatous disease, so the T cells may come from the graft donor.

This clonotype was seen at least ten times. The gene calls are TRBV7-6 and TRBJ2-3; TRBD1 matches 8 bases. CDR1 and CDR2 (germline): SGHVS, FNYEAQ. The ends lost 1 base at V and 4 bases at J; junction bases unmatched: 4. The CDR3 is 15 amino acids. For the CDR3, the DNA is TGTGCCAGCAGCTTAGTAGGACAGGGCTCAGATACGCAGTATTTT. Amino acids: CASSLVGQGSDTQYF.

The sample holds many counts of this clonotype. This chain connects TRBV5-1 to TRBJ2-5, with 15 bases lining up with TRBD2. The CDR3 has 17 residues. Germline values: CDR1 SGHRS, CDR2 YFSETQ. Trimming cost V 4 bases and J 4 bases; bases outside gene matches: 8. The CDR3 loop reads CASSPGLAGGRLETQYF. CDR3 nucleotides: TGCGCCAGCAGCCCCGGACTAGCGGGAGGGCGATTAGAGACCCAGTACTTC.

Many counts were recorded for this clonotype. This chain joins TRBV7-6 and TRBJ2-3; perhaps TRBD1 as D (6 bases). The CDR3 covers 15 residues. Germline CDR1 and CDR2: SGHVS and FNYEAQ. The V and J ends lost 2 bases and 1 base respectively, with 10 bases between them. The CDR3 is CASSLLGAGTDTQYF. The CDR3 nucleotides are TGTGCCAGCAGCTTACTGGGGGCTGGCACAGATACGCAGTATTTT.

This clonotype was picked up many times. The chain employs TRBV3-1 and TRBJ2-5; D may correspond to TRBD1 or TRBD2 (7 bases each). This CDR3 has 16 amino acids. Looked up from germline, CDR1 is LGHDT and CDR2 is YNNKEL (reference sequence). The V gene lost 2 bases and the J gene lost 5 bases, with 18 bases spanning the gap. The CDR3 DNA sequence: TGTGCCAGCAGCCAACTAACCGGGACAGCGGGGGAGACCCAGTACTTC. It encodes CASSQLTGTAGETQYF.

This clonotype came up many times. The chain combines TRBV20-1 with TRBJ2-1; tentatively, D is TRBD1 (5 bases). The CDR3 is made up of 14 amino acids. Per germline, CDR1 DFQATT and CDR2 SNEGSKA (reference sequence). Trimming removed 6 bases at V and 7 bases at J, with 19 bases between. The CDR3 nucleotides are TGCAGTGCAGTAACAGACAGTTTTTTTAATGAGCAGTTCTTC. Its translation is CSAVTDSFFNEQFF.

This clonotype was observed at least ten times. The chain links TRBV12-3 or TRBV12-4 to TRBJ2-7; D is possibly TRBD1 or TRBD2 (5 bases each). The CDR3 length is 14 residues. Trimming removed 3 bases from V and 0 bases from J, with 9 bases in between. The CDR3 sequence is CASSFPGPSYEQYF. DNA for the CDR3: TGTGCCAGCAGTTTCCCGGGACCCTCCTACGAGCAGTACTTC.

This clonotype came up many times. The chain carries TRBV7-9 and TRBJ1-5; no firm D call. The V end lost 1 base, the J end lost 5 bases, and 9 bases lay between the germline ends. Germline values: CDR1 SEHNR, CDR2 FQNEAQ (reference sequence). This CDR3 comprises 14 residues. CDR3 bases: TGTGCCAGCAGCTTAGAGGGCAGCCATCAGCCCCAGCATTTT. Translated, it gives CASSLEGSHQPQHF.

As concerns this clonotype: Being one base from a much bigger clone, this may be a read error. The genes are TRBV5-1 and TRBJ2-2; 8 bases line up with TRBD2. Germline V CDR1 and CDR2: SGHRS, YFSETQ. The CDR3 consists of 16 residues. Germline trimming cut 4 bases from V and 2 bases from J; bases unmatched to any gene: 7. CDR3 region: CASSAERGLNTGELFF. The CDR3 coding sequence is TGCGCCAGCAGCGCAGAGCGGGGGCTCAACACCGGGGAGCTGTTTTTT.

V is TRBV7-9 and J is TRBJ2-5, with 7 bases matching TRBD1. The CDR3 sequence is 17 residues long. The junction had 16 bases not matched to a gene; V was cut back by 7 bases and J by 2 bases. CDR1 and CDR2 (germline): SEHNR, FQNEAQ (reference sequence). The CDR3 nucleotides read TGTGCCAGCACTTCGCCTTCTCGGGACAGAGTACAAGAGACCCAGTACTTC. Its protein is CASTSPSRDRVQETQYF.

This clonotype occurred many times. The CDR3 DNA follows: TGTGCCAGCAGCTTAGAGGCCCGCACAGATACGCAGTATTTT. Its translation is CASSLEARTDTQYF. J is TRBJ2-3 and V is TRBV13; no clear D gene. This CDR3 is 14 amino acids long. V was trimmed by 1 base and J by 1 base, leaving 6 bases between them. CDR1 is PRHDT and CDR2 is FYEKMQ in the germline V gene (reference sequence). The full variable domain, its missing parts supplied by reference TRBV13 and TRBJ2-3, is AAGVIQSPRHLIKEKRETATLKCYPIPRHDTVYWYQQGPGQDPQFLISFYEKMQSDKGSIPDRFSAQQFSDYHSELNMSSLELGDSALYFCASSLEARTDTQYFGPGTRLTVL.

Points on this clonotype: This may stem from a read error, because a much larger clone lies one nucleotide away. V is TRBV12-3 or TRBV12-4 and J is TRBJ2-7; D uncertain. V was shortened by 6 bases and J by 8 bases, with 17 bases between the two germline ends. The CDR3 covers 13 residues. DNA for the CDR3: TGTGCCAGCAGCCGACCCCCGGGTTACAAGCAGTACTTC. Its protein is CASSRPPGYKQYF.

This clonotype was picked up many times. The CDR3 sequence: CSAGRTSDSMDTQYF. In nucleotides, the CDR3 is TGCAGTGCTGGCAGAACTAGCGATAGTATGGATACGCAGTATTTT. This sequence joins TRBV20-1 and TRBJ2-3, with TRBD2 identical over 7 bases. The CDR3 covers 15 residues. V trimming: 5 bases; J trimming: 6 bases; junction bases outside the gene matches: 14. The V gene's germline CDR1 is DFQATT and CDR2 SNEGSKA (reference sequence).

This clonotype was seen many times. This rearrangement joins TRBV6-5 to TRBJ1-5; no firm D call. The CDR3 covers 14 residues. V lost 5 bases and J lost 0, with 8 bases in between. Germline CDR1 and CDR2: MNHEY and SVGAGI. CDR3 loop: CASSREVSNQPQHF. CDR3 DNA: TGTGCCAGCAGTCGGGAAGTTAGCAATCAGCCCCAGCATTTT.

This clonotype has a count of ten or more. The rearrangement joins TRBV9 to TRBJ2-5, with TRBD2 matching 16 bases. The J segment lost 2 bases and the V segment lost 4 bases, leaving 8 bases of the junction unmatched. Per the germline V gene, CDR1 is SGDLS and CDR2 is YYNGEE. This CDR3 is built from 18 residues. The DNA for the CDR3 is TGTGCCAGCAGCCTGGGACTAGCGGGGGGGTCCCCACAAGAGACCCAGTACTTC. It encodes CASSLGLAGGSPQETQYF.

This clonotype was observed at least ten times. This chain connects TRBV12-3 or TRBV12-4 to TRBJ2-7, with TRBD1 identical over 11 bases. The CDR3 is 15 residues long. The V segment lost 1 base and the J segment 6 bases; nucleotides outside the gene matches: 5. CDR3 protein: CASSLVGTGGIEQYF. The DNA of the CDR3 is TGTGCCAGCAGTTTAGTCGGGACAGGGGGGATCGAGCAGTACTTC.

This clonotype was recorded many times. V is TRBV20-1 and J is TRBJ2-7; D could derive from TRBD1 or TRBD2 (5 bases each). This CDR3 is 12 amino acids long. The ends were cut back, 3 bases at V and 3 bases at J, with 9 bases in the middle. Germline V gene data show CDR1 as DFQATT and CDR2 as SNEGSKA (reference sequence). The CDR3 spells CSARGPGYEQYF. As DNA, the CDR3 is TGCAGTGCTAGGGGACCTGGCTACGAGCAGTACTTC.

This clonotype was seen at least ten times. V usage is TRBV28 and J usage is TRBJ2-7; TRBD2 matches at 9 bases. Losses at the gene ends were 8 bases for V and 2 bases for J; bases not matched to a gene: 7. Germline V CDR1 and CDR2: MDHEN, SYDVKM. The CDR3 contains 14 residues. CDR3 bases: TGTGCCAGCGGAGATAGCGGGAGTCCCTACGAGCAGTACTTC. Protein product: CASGDSGSPYEQYF.

This clonotype was picked up many times. This rearrangement joins TRBV4-1 to TRBJ1-4; 7 bases agree with TRBD1. This CDR3 spans 17 amino acids. Germline-derived CDR1 and CDR2 are MGHRA and YSYEKL. Trimming cost V 2 bases and J 0 bases; bases outside gene matches: 6. The CDR3 DNA follows: TGCGCCAGCAGCCAACCCTGGACAGGCGCAACTAATGAAAAACTGTTTTTT. Its protein product is CASSQPWTGATNEKLFF.

This clonotype was recorded a few times. The chain uses TRBV19 and TRBJ2-1; D might be TRBD1 (5 bases). CDR3 length: 13 residues. Trimming cost V 4 bases and J 4 bases, with 8 bases left between them. Germline values: CDR1 LNHDA, CDR2 SQIVND (reference sequence). The CDR3, as DNA: TGTGCCAGTAGTAGGGGCAGGTACAATGAGCAGTTCTTC. Protein product: CASSRGRYNEQFF.

This clonotype appeared many times. J is TRBJ2-5 and V is TRBV7-2; 8 bases fit TRBD2. The CDR3 has 14 residues. From germline, CDR1 is SGHTA and CDR2 FQGNSA. After removal of 6 bases from V and 4 bases from J, the junction contained 7 bases not matched to a gene. CDR3 residues: CASSPGLERETQYF. CDR3 nucleotide sequence: TGTGCCAGCAGTCCGGGACTAGAAAGAGAGACCCAGTACTTC.

This clonotype occurred many times. The chain is built from TRBV28 and TRBJ1-2; 9 nucleotides line up with TRBD1. V lost 5 bases to trimming and J lost 6 bases; unmatched junction nucleotides: 7. Looked up from germline, CDR1 is MDHEN and CDR2 is SYDVKM. The CDR3 is made up of 14 amino acids. CDR3 sequence: CASSIMGQGNGYTF. In DNA, the CDR3 is TGTGCCAGCAGTATAATGGGACAGGGAAATGGCTACACCTTC.

Notes on this clonotype: This clone may be a read error of a much larger clone one base away. V usage is TRBV7-2 and J usage is TRBJ2-1; perhaps TRBD2 as D (7 bases). Germline-derived CDR1 and CDR2 are SGHTA and FQGNSA. The CDR3 has 15 residues. In DNA, the CDR3 is TGTGCCAGCAGCTCAGGGGAGGGCTGGAACAATGGGCAGTTCTTC. Its translation: CASSSGEGWNNGQFF.

This clonotype was counted ten times or more. The chain is built from TRBV28 and TRBJ1-1; D perhaps matches TRBD1 (6 bases). The V and J ends lost 7 bases and 11 bases respectively, with 17 bases between them. This CDR3 contains 12 residues. The germline CDR1 and CDR2 sequences are MDHEN and SYDVKM. Here the CDR3 reads CASMSQGWVAFF. CDR3 in DNA: TGTGCCAGCATGAGTCAGGGGTGGGTCGCTTTCTTT.

This clonotype was seen ten or more times. V and J are TRBV11-2 and TRBJ2-3; D may be TRBD1 or TRBD2 (5 bases each). The CDR3 consists of 15 residues. V gave up 4 bases and J gave up 4 bases, with 15 bases separating them. In germline, CDR1 is SGHAT, CDR2 FQNNGV. This CDR3 reads CASSSLGQGADTQYF. For the CDR3, the DNA is TGTGCCAGCAGCTCCCTGGGGCAGGGAGCAGATACGCAGTATTTT.

This clonotype occurred many times. The chain carries TRBV5-1 and TRBJ2-1; weak D call: TRBD1 (6 bases). The CDR3 has 14 residues. Trimming left V 3 bases short and J 4 bases short, with 11 bases between. Germline V gene data show CDR1 as SGHRS and CDR2 as YFSETQ. The CDR3 bases are TGCGCCAGCAGCTCGGGACACGGTTACAATGAGCAGTTCTTC. Protein: CASSSGHGYNEQFF.

This clonotype was seen ten or more times. This chain connects TRBV10-3 to TRBJ2-1; 9 bases map to TRBD2. Germline CDR1 ENHRY, CDR2 SYGVKD. With V trimmed by 4 bases and J by 6 bases, 10 bases remained unmatched. CDR3 length: 16 amino acids. The DNA for the CDR3 is TGTGCCATCAGTGGTCCCCCAGCGGGAGGTTCCAATGAGCAGTTCTTC. This sequence encodes CAISGPPAGGSNEQFF.

There are many counts of this clonotype. This chain connects TRBV12-3 or TRBV12-4 to TRBJ1-1, with 10 bases fitting TRBD1. Trimming took 6 bases from V and 3 from J; bases not matched to a gene: 7. This CDR3 spans 15 amino acids. The CDR3 bases are TGTGCCAGCAGAAGGACAGGGGGACGAGACACTGAAGCTTTCTTT. Protein product: CASRRTGGRDTEAFF.